These 27 T cell receptor beta chains came from one sample sequenced in a study of OX40 agonist ivuxolimab in advanced cancers. Measured with immunoSEQ multiplex PCR; TCRdb has only the in-frame clones, and not every one. The data contain about 71,000 clones, approximately 90% of them singletons. Sample: CD4+ or CD8+ T cells sorted from blood, taken in a trial of the OX40 agonist ivuxolimab. The receptors were sampled from an adult with an advanced solid tumor such as melanoma, head and neck, liver or kidney cancer.

This chain joins TRBV19 and TRBJ2-7; 11 bases line up with TRBD1. CDR1 LNHDA and CDR2 SQIVND come from the germline V gene (reference sequence). The CDR3 totals 15 residues. Unmatched junction bases numbered 11, after V lost 6 bases and J lost 7 bases. Here the CDR3 reads CASSLGQGARWEQYF. In nucleotides, the CDR3 is TGTGCCAGTAGCCTCGGACAGGGGGCGCGGTGGGAGCAGTACTTC.

This sequence joins TRBV12-5 and TRBJ2-5; TRBD2 is a possible D gene (6 bases). Germline assignment: CDR1 LGHNT and CDR2 FRNRAP. The V end was cut by 5 bases, the J end by 1 base, with 14 bases between. The CDR3 consists of 15 residues. The CDR3 region is CASGNGGNPQETQYF. The CDR3 DNA reads as TGTGCTAGTGGTAACGGCGGGAATCCCCAAGAGACCCAGTACTTC.

J is TRBJ2-2 and V is TRBV28; D ambiguous. CDR1 and CDR2 from the germline V gene are MDHEN and SYDVKM. Trimming took off 4 bases at V and 4 bases at J, with 13 bases between the two ends. CDR3 length equals 15 residues. The CDR3 DNA follows: TGTGCCAGCAGTTCTGTGGGGTCACGCACCGGGGAGCTGTTTTTT. It specifies CASSSVGSRTGELFF. Combining the CDR3 with reference TRBV28 and TRBJ2-2 gives the whole variable domain DVKVTQSSRYLVKRTGEKVFLECVQDMDHENMFWYRQDPGLGLRLIYFSYDVKMKEKGDIPEGYSVSREKKERFSLILESASTNQTSMYLCASSSVGSRTGELFFGEGSRLTVL.

For the CDR3, the DNA is TGTGCCAGTAGTATAGATCTATGGGATGAGCAGTTCTTC. Protein product: CASSIDLWDEQFF. The chain is built from TRBV19 and TRBJ2-1; D gene ambiguous. V was cut by 0 bases and J by 8 bases, with 8 bases left in between. CDR3 size: 13 residues. Germline values: CDR1 LNHDA, CDR2 SQIVND (reference sequence).

This clone has a single count. The chain joins TRBV2 to TRBJ2-2, with D possibly being TRBD1 or TRBD2 (5 bases each). The CDR3 extends over 18 amino acids. Trimming left V 4 bases short and J 4 bases short, with 22 bases between. Germline V CDR1 and CDR2: SNHLY, FYNNEI. The CDR3 spells CASSVGTSFVLFTGELFF. The DNA for the CDR3 is TGTGCCAGCAGTGTCGGGACCTCGTTTGTCCTCTTCACCGGGGAGCTGTTTTTT.

This chain uses TRBV5-1 with TRBJ2-1, with TRBD2 as a possible D gene (6 bases). V lost 6 bases, J lost 5 bases, and 12 bases lay in between. This CDR3 is built from 13 residues. The germline V gene has CDR1 SGHRS and CDR2 YFSETQ. This chain's CDR3 is CASIAGPNNEQFF. The CDR3 DNA reads as TGCGCCAGCATCGCGGGACCGAACAATGAGCAGTTCTTC.

The chain is built from TRBV5-8 and TRBJ2-1; the match to TRBD2 covers 9 bases. Germline loops: CDR1 SGHTS, CDR2 YDEGEE. The J segment lost 6 bases and the V segment lost 10 bases, leaving 11 bases of the junction unmatched. CDR3 length: 14 residues. The CDR3 DNA reads TGTGCCGTAAGAGGCGGGAGGGCCCGCAATGAGCAGTTCTTC. This sequence encodes CAVRGGRARNEQFF. Drawing the rest from reference TRBV5-8 and TRBJ2-1, the complete variable domain is EAGVTQSPTHLIKTRGQQATLRCSPISGHTSVYWYQQALGLGLQFLLWYDEGEERNRGNFPPRFSGRQFPNYSSELNVNALELEDSALYLCAVRGGRARNEQFFGPGTRLTVL.

This clone was detected a few times. The chain recombines TRBV7-8 with TRBJ2-7; D possibly corresponds to TRBD2 (5 bases). With 3 bases removed from V and 3 bases from J, the gap between germline ends came to 15 bases. Germline V gene data show CDR1 as SGHVS and CDR2 as FQNEAQ. CDR3 length: 15 residues. This chain's CDR3 is CASSFELGSNYEQYF. The DNA for the CDR3 is TGTGCCAGCAGCTTCGAACTAGGCTCTAACTACGAGCAGTACTTC.

This clone came up once. The gene calls are TRBV6-1 and TRBJ2-2; D is possibly TRBD1 (5 bases). This CDR3 has 13 amino acids. Trimming left V 8 bases short and J 6 bases short, with 13 bases between. The germline V gene has CDR1 MNHNS and CDR2 SASEGT. CDR3 DNA sequence: TGTGCCAGCGGGATAGGGGTGGCCGGGGAGCTGTTTTTT. The encoded protein is CASGIGVAGELFF.

V and J are TRBV11-3 and TRBJ2-3, with 8 bases matching TRBD2. Germline CDR1 and CDR2: SGHNT and YENEEA. This CDR3 spans 17 amino acids. The ends lost 4 bases at V and 2 bases at J; junction bases unmatched: 11. The CDR3 DNA is TGTGCCAGCAGCTCACGGCGGACTAGCCCAACCACAGATACGCAGTATTTT. It codes for CASSSRRTSPTTDTQYF.

This chain joins TRBV7-8 and TRBJ2-7; the D gene is possibly TRBD2 (6 bases). Trimming took 4 bases from V and 0 from J, leaving 10 bases between them. Looked up from germline, CDR1 is SGHVS and CDR2 is FQNEAQ. The CDR3 is made up of 14 amino acids. Written as DNA, the CDR3 is TGTGCCAGCAGCTCGCGGGACGGCTCCTACGAGCAGTACTTC. Translating gives CASSSRDGSYEQYF.

The V gene is TRBV28, the J gene TRBJ1-5; 9 bases are a match to TRBD1. V gave up 1 base and J gave up 2 bases; unmatched junction bases: 6. Germline CDR1 is MDHEN and CDR2 is SYDVKM. The CDR3 length is 17 residues. CDR3 in amino acids: CASSLSWDREGNQPQHF. DNA for the CDR3: TGTGCCAGCAGTTTATCCTGGGACAGGGAAGGCAATCAGCCCCAGCATTTT. Based on the CDR3 plus reference TRBV28 and TRBJ1-5, the full variable domain is DVKVTQSSRYLVKRTGEKVFLECVQDMDHENMFWYRQDPGLGLRLIYFSYDVKMKEKGDIPEGYSVSREKKERFSLILESASTNQTSMYLCASSLSWDREGNQPQHFGDGTRLSIL.

The V call is TRBV15, the J call TRBJ2-7, with 7 bases lining up with TRBD1. Unmatched junction bases numbered 5, after V lost 1 base and J lost 2 bases. CDR1 and CDR2 (germline): LNHNV, YYDKDF (reference sequence). The CDR3 consists of 15 residues. The CDR3 DNA is TGTGCCACCAGCAGAGCGAGAGGGGGCCCCTACGAGCAGTACTTC. Residues: CATSRARGGPYEQYF.

V usage is TRBV2 and J usage is TRBJ2-1; TRBD1 matches 7 bases. Germline CDR1 SNHLY, CDR2 FYNNEI. With V trimmed by 8 bases and J by 0 bases, 4 bases remained unmatched. The CDR3 consists of 14 residues. The CDR3 loop is CASVRDSSYNEQFF. CDR3 nucleotide sequence: TGTGCCAGCGTCCGGGACAGCTCCTACAATGAGCAGTTCTTC.

V gene TRBV28 combines with J gene TRBJ2-3; 8 bases line up with TRBD1. The V and J ends lost 5 bases and 0 bases, in that order; junction bases with no gene match: 7. The CDR3 totals 16 residues. CDR1 is MDHEN and CDR2 is SYDVKM in the germline V gene. The CDR3, as DNA: TGTGCCAGCAGTAAGACAGGGGAAGGTAGCACAGATACGCAGTATTTT. This translates into CASSKTGEGSTDTQYF.

The chain is built from TRBV5-1 and TRBJ2-4, with 7 bases lining up with TRBD1. V trimming: 0 bases; J trimming: 3 bases; junction bases outside the gene matches: 0. The CDR3 is made up of 14 amino acids. Germline-derived CDR1 and CDR2 are SGHRS and YFSETQ. The CDR3 DNA sequence: TGCGCCAGCAGCTTGGGGGACAGCAAAAACATTCAGTACTTC. Its translation: CASSLGDSKNIQYF.

CDR3 in amino acids: CASSGGHRIQETQYF. The CDR3 DNA reads TGTGCCAGCAGTGGGGGACATCGTATCCAAGAGACCCAGTACTTC. The gene calls are TRBV7-8 and TRBJ2-5; weak D call: TRBD1 (6 bases). The CDR3 length is 15 residues. V shed 6 bases and J shed 1 base, with 15 bases lying between them. Germline V gene sequence: CDR1 SGHVS, CDR2 FQNEAQ.

The genes are TRBV27 and TRBJ1-2; 9 bases line up with TRBD1. Germline V lookup: CDR1 MNHEY, CDR2 SMNVEV (reference sequence). This CDR3 comprises 17 residues. The V segment lost 6 bases and the J segment 6 bases; nucleotides outside the gene matches: 17. CDR3 protein: CASSRVRTDRGYDGYTF. The CDR3 nucleotides read TGTGCCAGCAGCCGCGTAAGAACCGACAGGGGGTACGATGGCTACACCTTC.

A few counts support this clone. This rearrangement joins TRBV2 to TRBJ1-5; 8 bases are a match to TRBD1. V shed 5 bases, J shed 2 bases, and the junction held 11 bases outside the gene matches. The CDR3 consists of 17 residues. Per the germline V gene, CDR1 is SNHLY and CDR2 is FYNNEI. The CDR3 region is CASSSDRGESGNQPQHF. The CDR3, as DNA: TGTGCCAGCAGTTCCGACAGGGGCGAGAGTGGCAATCAGCCCCAGCATTTT.

This chain joins TRBV19 and TRBJ2-5, with 8 positions matching TRBD2. This CDR3 spans 18 amino acids. The germline V gene encodes CDR1 LNHDA and CDR2 SQIVND (reference sequence). The V gene end was trimmed by 5 bases and the J gene end by 2 bases; junction bases not matched to a gene: 16. For the CDR3, the DNA is TGTGCCAGTAGTTTCAGACAAGGGAAGACTAGCGTGCAAGAGACCCAGTACTTC. Its protein product is CASSFRQGKTSVQETQYF.

The chain employs TRBV19 and TRBJ1-4, with D possibly TRBD1 on 5 matching bases. From germline, CDR1 is LNHDA and CDR2 SQIVND (reference sequence). This CDR3 is 14 amino acids long. Trimming pared 1 base from V and 6 bases from J, leaving 9 bases between. CDR3 region: CASSIGDGHEKLFF. The CDR3 region has the DNA TGTGCCAGTAGTATAGGGGACGGCCATGAAAAACTGTTTTTT.

The genes are TRBV4-3 and TRBJ2-7; no reliable D call. This CDR3 region has 15 residues. Trimming left V 0 bases short and J 2 bases short, with 11 bases between. Germline V CDR1 and CDR2: LGHNA, YSLEER. The CDR3 bases are TGCGCCAGCAGCCAAGAACCGACTGAAACCTACGAGCAGTACTTC. Amino acid sequence: CASSQEPTETYEQYF.

The J gene is TRBJ1-1, the V gene TRBV5-6; D is uncertain. CDR1 SGHDT and CDR2 YYEEEE come from the germline V gene. The CDR3 covers 11 residues. V dropped 4 bases and J dropped 7 bases, with 8 bases sitting between them. CDR3 nucleotide sequence: TGTGCCAGCAGCGACGGTCGTGAAGCTTTCTTT. Its protein is CASSDGREAFF.

This clone was counted only a few times. The CDR3 is CASSLGVPRGGEQFF. In DNA form, the CDR3 reads TGTGCCAGCAGCTTAGGGGTCCCGAGAGGTGGTGAGCAGTTCTTC. The chain is built from TRBV7-2 and TRBJ2-1; unclear D gene. V gave up 1 base and J gave up 9 bases, with 16 bases separating them. The CDR3 is 15 residues long. Germline values: CDR1 SGHTA, CDR2 FQGNSA. The full variable domain, rest sourced from reference TRBV7-2 and TRBJ2-1, is GAGVSQSPSNKVTEKGKDVELRCDPISGHTALYWYRQSLGQGLEFLIYFQGNSAPDKSGLPSDRFSAERTGGSVSTLTIQRTQQEDSAVYLCASSLGVPRGGEQFFGPGTRLTVL.

This clone was recorded once. The J gene is TRBJ2-1, the V gene TRBV5-4; D remains unclear. The CDR3 consists of 13 residues. V shed 4 bases and J shed 7 bases, with 12 bases lying between them. CDR1 is SGHNT and CDR2 is YYREEE in the germline V gene (reference sequence). The CDR3, as DNA: TGTGCCAGCAGCATCCCCGAAGATAATGAGCAGTTCTTC. It translates to CASSIPEDNEQFF. Full variable domain (rest looked up from reference TRBV5-4 and TRBJ2-1): ETGVTQSPTHLIKTRGQQVTLRCSSQSGHNTVSWYQQALGQGPQFIFQYYREEENGRGNFPPRFSGLQFPNYSSELNVNALELDDSALYLCASSIPEDNEQFFGPGTRLTVL.

The chain employs TRBV28 and TRBJ2-7; 7 bases agree with TRBD2. CDR1 MDHEN and CDR2 SYDVKM come from the germline V gene. This CDR3 region has 12 residues. The trim removed 3 bases at V and 6 bases at J, leaving 2 bases unmatched. This CDR3 reads CASSFGGFEQYF. The CDR3 nucleotides are TGTGCCAGCAGTTTCGGGGGGTTCGAGCAGTACTTC.

This CDR3 is CASSQDPGGRGEQFF. For the CDR3, the DNA is TGCGCCAGCAGCCAAGATCCAGGGGGCAGGGGTGAGCAGTTCTTC. This chain links TRBV4-1 with TRBJ2-1, with 8 bases matching TRBD1. Trimming removed 0 bases from V and 9 bases from J; junction bases left unmatched: 7. The CDR3 is made up of 15 amino acids. CDR1 MGHRA and CDR2 YSYEKL come from the germline V gene.